The 15 T cell receptor beta chains reported below all come from one sample, sequenced in a study of T-cell reconstitution after alpha-beta-depleted transplantation in children. TCRbeta library construction was performed incorporating unique molecular identifiers. One entry per CDR3 protein, called by TCRdb with MiXCR from the PCR reads. The sample yields about 420,000 distinct CDR3 sequences, 15% to 20% seen once. This material consisted of PBMCs, mostly from graft donor cells, taken 360 days after TCRalphabeta/CD19-depleted stem cell transplant. These receptors all come from a boy less than two years old who had a stem cell transplant for Wiskott-Aldrich syndrome, so the T cells may come from the graft donor.

In its sample, this clonotype was seen a few times. This rearrangement joins TRBV2 to TRBJ2-7; TRBD2 agrees at 7 bases. This CDR3 region has 14 residues. Germline V CDR1 and CDR2: SNHLY, FYNNEI. The V and J ends lost 3 bases and 5 bases, in that order; junction bases with no gene match: 7. The CDR3 here is CASSDFREVHEQYF. CDR3 nucleotide sequence: TGTGCCAGCAGTGATTTCCGGGAGGTCCACGAGCAGTACTTC.

This clonotype was picked up one time. The rearrangement joins TRBV30 to TRBJ1-6, with 9 bases lining up with TRBD1. J gave up 10 bases and V 8 bases, and 9 bases lay outside the gene matches. Germline loops: CDR1 GTSNPN, CDR2 SVGIG (reference sequence). CDR3 length equals 13 residues. The CDR3 loop is CARRDRESSPLHF. The CDR3 bases are TGTGCCCGCCGGGACAGGGAAAGCTCACCCCTCCACTTT.

The sample holds a few counts of this clonotype. The chain employs TRBV5-1 and TRBJ2-1; TRBD2 agrees at 11 bases. With V trimmed by 4 bases and J by 8 bases, 8 bases remained unmatched. Germline values: CDR1 SGHRS, CDR2 YFSETQ. This CDR3 contains 15 residues. In DNA form, the CDR3 reads TGCGCCAGCAGCGGAGGTCCACTAGCGGGAGATGAGCAGTTCTTC. Encoded protein: CASSGGPLAGDEQFF.

The rearrangement links TRBV6-2 or TRBV6-3 to TRBJ2-1, with a possible D match to TRBD1 (6 bases). This CDR3 region has 11 residues. The germline V gene has CDR1 MNHEY and CDR2 SVGEGT. Trimming took 7 bases from V and 9 from J, leaving 10 bases between them. CDR3 sequence (DNA): TGTGCCAGCATGGGGGACATTGAGCAGTTCTTC. It specifies CASMGDIEQFF.

This clonotype was seen only a few times. The V call is TRBV6-1, the J call TRBJ2-5; 9 bases line up with TRBD1. The CDR3 consists of 15 residues. Germline values: CDR1 MNHNS, CDR2 SASEGT. Trimming at V came to 6 bases and at J to 2 bases, leaving 7 bases not matched to a gene. The CDR3 protein is CASRETGGKQETQYF. CDR3 DNA: TGTGCCAGCAGAGAGACAGGGGGGAAGCAAGAGACCCAGTACTTC.

The sample holds a few counts of this clonotype. The chain couples TRBV4-1 to TRBJ2-7; TRBD2 aligns across 15 bases. The ends lost 3 bases at V and 0 bases at J; junction bases unmatched: 12. In germline, CDR1 is MGHRA, CDR2 YSYEKL. The CDR3 sequence is 20 residues long. Here the CDR3 DNA reads TGCGCCAGCAGCCATCCCGGACTAGCGGGAGGGGGCCCGAACTCCTACGAGCAGTACTTC. Translated: CASSHPGLAGGGPNSYEQYF.

There are a few counts of this clonotype. This chain uses TRBV10-3 with TRBJ1-1, with 9 bases that match TRBD1. The germline CDR1 and CDR2 sequences are ENHRY and SYGVKD. Unmatched junction bases numbered 5, after V lost 4 bases and J lost 5 bases. The CDR3 runs 14 residues. CDR3 sequence reads: CAISGSGTGTEAFF. The CDR3 coding sequence is TGTGCCATCAGTGGATCCGGGACAGGGACTGAAGCTTTCTTT.

The V gene is TRBV7-2, the J gene TRBJ2-1; tentative D call: TRBD2 (6 bases). CDR3 length: 17 residues. In germline, CDR1 is SGHTA, CDR2 FQGNSA. With 7 bases removed from V and 2 bases from J, the gap between germline ends came to 21 bases. The CDR3 sequence: CASTKQLGPGAYNEQFF. The CDR3, as DNA: TGTGCCAGCACCAAACAACTCGGCCCGGGGGCCTACAATGAGCAGTTCTTC. Full variable domain (rest looked up from reference TRBV7-2 and TRBJ2-1): GAGVSQSPSNKVTEKGKDVELRCDPISGHTALYWYRQSLGQGLEFLIYFQGNSAPDKSGLPSDRFSAERTGGSVSTLTIQRTQQEDSAVYLCASTKQLGPGAYNEQFFGPGTRLTVL.

This clonotype was seen only a few times. Germline is not matched at one junction end, which may reflect a read error. This chain links TRBV7-6 with TRBJ2-5; possibly TRBD2 for D (6 bases). This CDR3 has 13 amino acids. Germline lookup yields CDR1 SGHVS and CDR2 FNYEAQ. CDR3 sequence: CASNTGTQGTQYF. The CDR3 nucleotides are TGTGCCAGCAATACCGGGACTCAAGGGACCCAGTACTTC. The complete variable domain, with remaining parts taken from reference TRBV7-6 and TRBJ2-5, reads GAGVSQSPRYKVTKRGQDVALRCDPISGHVSLYWYRQALGQGPEFLTYFNYEAQQDKSGLPNDRFSAERPEGSISTLTIQRTEQRDSAMYRCASNTGTQGTQYFGPGTRLLVL.

The table lists this clonotype with many counts. V is TRBV5-1 and J is TRBJ1-1, with 7 bases identical to TRBD1. Looked up from germline, CDR1 is SGHRS and CDR2 is YFSETQ. This CDR3 has 14 amino acids. J lost 1 base, V lost 4 bases, and 4 bases had no gene match. The CDR3 nucleotides are TGCGCCAGCAGCCTTGGGACAGCGAACACTGAAGCTTTCTTT. Protein product: CASSLGTANTEAFF.

This clonotype was detected only a few times. CDR3 DNA sequence: TGCGCCAGCAGCCAGAACCTAGCGGGAGGGGGAACCGGGGAGCTGTTTTTT. Translated: CASSQNLAGGGTGELFF. The rearrangement joins TRBV4-3 to TRBJ2-2, with TRBD2 identical over 12 bases. Germline values: CDR1 LGHNA, CDR2 YSLEER. The CDR3 is 17 amino acids. V lost 3 bases, J lost 5 bases, and 7 bases stayed unmatched.

This clonotype was seen only a few times. The V call is TRBV29-1, the J call TRBJ2-1; D remains unclear. Trimming pared 7 bases from V and 3 bases from J, leaving 10 bases between. Germline loops: CDR1 SQVTM, CDR2 ANQGSEA. The CDR3 consists of 12 residues. CDR3: CSASPFYNEQFF. CDR3 in DNA: TGCAGCGCCTCGCCCTTCTACAATGAGCAGTTCTTC.

The rearrangement uses TRBV28 and TRBJ2-1; D is perhaps TRBD1 (5 bases). The CDR3 covers 15 residues. Germline CDR1 and CDR2: MDHEN and SYDVKM. The ends were cut back, 0 bases at V and 10 bases at J, with 16 bases in the middle. CDR3 bases: TGTGCCAGCAGTTTATGGACCGACCAGGGCCTGGAGCAGTTCTTC. Its protein product is CASSLWTDQGLEQFF.

This clonotype was counted at least ten times. The chain recombines TRBV12-3 or TRBV12-4 with TRBJ1-6; D gene uncertain. There are 13 residues in the CDR3. Trimming took 3 bases from V and 7 from J, leaving 7 bases between them. The DNA for the CDR3 is TGTGCCAGCAGTTTGATGTCCAATTCACCCCTCCACTTT. Amino acids: CASSLMSNSPLHF.

CDR3 in DNA: TGTGCCACCTCCCTAGCGTCAGATACGCAGTATTTT. As protein: CATSLASDTQYF. This chain links TRBV24-1 with TRBJ2-3, with D tentatively TRBD2 (6 bases). The ends were cut back, 9 bases at V and 4 bases at J, with 10 bases in the middle. The CDR3 spans 12 residues. Germline V CDR1 and CDR2: KGHDR, SFDVKD.